This T cell receptor (beta chain) was recorded in a study of radiotherapy plus CTLA-4 blockade in lung cancer. Findings and limits, study-wide: In blood, after radiotherapy plus ipilimumab, tumor-derived TCR clones expanded.

Concerning this clone: No antigen is known for it.

TCRdb keeps only in-frame clones here, not all; method: immunoSEQ multiplex PCR. The repertoire has about 55,000 clones, about 80% of them found once; the top ten carry 5% to 6.5%. The CDR3 is 14 residues long. Germline CDR1 reads SGHRS; CDR2 reads YFSETQ. With 4 bases clipped from V and 12 bases from J, the junction kept 7 bases outside the gene matches. This sequence was found in a human donor with non-small cell lung cancer whose response to radiotherapy plus ipilimumab could not be evaluated. J is TRBJ2-1 and V is TRBV5-1; TRBD2 matches at 13 bases. The sample was peripheral blood, taken from a patient treated with radiotherapy plus ipilimumab. CDR3 bases: TGCGCCAGCAGCCCCACAAGGACTAGCGGGAGGCAGTTCTTC. Residues: CASSPTRTSGRQFF.